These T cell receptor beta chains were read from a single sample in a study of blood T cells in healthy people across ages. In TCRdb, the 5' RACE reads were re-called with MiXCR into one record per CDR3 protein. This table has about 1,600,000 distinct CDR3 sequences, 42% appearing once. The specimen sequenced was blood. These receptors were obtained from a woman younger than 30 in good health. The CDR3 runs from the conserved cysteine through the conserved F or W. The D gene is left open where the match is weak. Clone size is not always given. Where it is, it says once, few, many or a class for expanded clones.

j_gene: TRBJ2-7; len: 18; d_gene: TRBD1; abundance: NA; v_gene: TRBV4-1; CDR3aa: CASSPKGGPQGAFQEQYF; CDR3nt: TGCGCCAGCAGCCCCAAGGGGGGTCCCCAGGGGGCGTTTCAGGAGCAGTACTTC
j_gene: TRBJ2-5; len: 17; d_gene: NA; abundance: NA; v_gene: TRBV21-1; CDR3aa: CAHDNTEDGRLQETQYF; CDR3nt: TGTGCCCACGACAATACAGAGGACGGAAGGTTGCAAGAGACCCAGTACTTC
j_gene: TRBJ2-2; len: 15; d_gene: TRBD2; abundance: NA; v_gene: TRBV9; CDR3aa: CASSVASGSTGELFF; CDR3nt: TGTGCCAGCAGCGTCGCTAGCGGGAGTACCGGGGAGCTGTTTTTT
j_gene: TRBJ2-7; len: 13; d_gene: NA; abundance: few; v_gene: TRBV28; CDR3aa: CASSSRDFYEQYF; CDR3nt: TGTGCCAGCAGTTCCAGGGACTTTTACGAGCAGTACTTC
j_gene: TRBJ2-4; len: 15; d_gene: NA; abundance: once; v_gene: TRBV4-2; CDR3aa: CASSQELGAGAFQYF; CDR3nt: TGTGCCAGCAGCCAAGAACTGGGAGCAGGGGCCTTTCAGTACTTC
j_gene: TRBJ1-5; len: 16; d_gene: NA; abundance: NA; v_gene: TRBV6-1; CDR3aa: CASSEASTGDGRAQHF; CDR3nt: TGTGCCAGCAGTGAAGCTTCGACGGGGGACGGGAGAGCCCAGCATTTT
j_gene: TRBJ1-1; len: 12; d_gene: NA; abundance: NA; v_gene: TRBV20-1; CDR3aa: CSGVQGTTEAFF; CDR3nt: TGCAGTGGAGTTCAGGGGACCACTGAAGCTTTCTTT
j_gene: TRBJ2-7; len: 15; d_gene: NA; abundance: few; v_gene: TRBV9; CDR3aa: CASSVDPGRAYEQYF; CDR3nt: TGTGCCAGCAGCGTAGATCCGGGTAGAGCCTACGAGCAGTACTTC
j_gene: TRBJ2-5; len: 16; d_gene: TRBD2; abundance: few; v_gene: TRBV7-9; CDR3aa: CASSLGSGTTQETQYF; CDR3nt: TGTGCCAGCAGCTTAGGGAGCGGGACTACTCAAGAGACCCAGTACTTC
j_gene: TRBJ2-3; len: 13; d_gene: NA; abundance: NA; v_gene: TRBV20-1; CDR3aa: CSVGGVSTDTQYF; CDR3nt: TGCAGTGTCGGTGGGGTGAGCACAGATACGCAGTATTTT
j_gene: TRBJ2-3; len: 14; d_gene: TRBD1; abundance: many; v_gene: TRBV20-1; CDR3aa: CSARTGGRSDTQYF; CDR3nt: TGCAGTGCTCGGACAGGGGGAAGGTCAGATACGCAGTATTTT
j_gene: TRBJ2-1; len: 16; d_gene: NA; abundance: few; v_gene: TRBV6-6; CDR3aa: CASSYPTGVRGNEQFF; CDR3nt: TGTGCCAGCAGTTACCCCACGGGAGTTAGGGGAAATGAGCAGTTCTTC
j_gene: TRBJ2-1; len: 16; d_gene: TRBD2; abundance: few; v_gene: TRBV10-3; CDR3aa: CAISDGGTGLAGFEFF; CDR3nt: TGTGCCATCAGTGATGGCGGGACGGGACTAGCGGGATTTGAGTTCTTC
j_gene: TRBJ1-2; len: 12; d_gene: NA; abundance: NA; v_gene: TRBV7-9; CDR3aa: CASSFESYGYTF; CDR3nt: TGTGCCAGCAGCTTCGAGAGCTATGGCTACACCTTC
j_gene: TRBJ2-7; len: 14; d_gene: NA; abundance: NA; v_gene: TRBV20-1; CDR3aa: CSGAPDRNSYEQYF; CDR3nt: TGCAGTGGGGCACCCGACAGGAACTCCTACGAGCAGTACTTC
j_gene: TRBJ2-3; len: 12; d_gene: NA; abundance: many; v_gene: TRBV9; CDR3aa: CASSVNTDTQYF; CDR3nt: TGTGCCAGCAGCGTCAACACAGATACGCAGTATTTT
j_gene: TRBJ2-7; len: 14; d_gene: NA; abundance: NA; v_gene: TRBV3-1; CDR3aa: CASSHNGLAYEQYF; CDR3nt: TGTGCCAGCAGCCACAATGGACTCGCCTACGAGCAGTACTTC
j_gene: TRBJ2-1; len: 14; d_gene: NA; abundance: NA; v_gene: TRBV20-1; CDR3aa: CSAPGGGPANEQFF; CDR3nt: TGCAGTGCCCCTGGGGGGGGCCCCGCGAATGAGCAGTTCTTC
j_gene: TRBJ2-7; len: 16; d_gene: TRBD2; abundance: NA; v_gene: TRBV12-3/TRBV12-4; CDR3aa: CASRLAGTISYNEQYF; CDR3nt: TGTGCCAGCAGACTAGCGGGGACCATCTCCTACAATGAGCAGTACTTC
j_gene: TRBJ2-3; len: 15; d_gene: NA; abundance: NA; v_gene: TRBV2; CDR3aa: CASSEQGTYTDTQYF; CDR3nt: TGTGCCAGCAGTGAGCAGGGGACCTACACAGATACGCAGTATTTT
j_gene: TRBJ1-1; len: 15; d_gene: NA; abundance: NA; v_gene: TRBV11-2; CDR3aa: CASSLGGGPHTEAFF; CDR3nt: TGTGCCAGCAGCTTAGGGGGGGGCCCGCACACTGAAGCTTTCTTT
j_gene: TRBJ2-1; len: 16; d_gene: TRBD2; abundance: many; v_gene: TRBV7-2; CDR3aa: CASSLLAGGPYNEQFF; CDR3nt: TGTGCCAGCAGCTTACTAGCGGGAGGGCCCTACAATGAGCAGTTCTTC
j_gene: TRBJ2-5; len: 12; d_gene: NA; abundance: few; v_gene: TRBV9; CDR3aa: CASSVGDRTQYF; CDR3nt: TGTGCCAGCAGCGTAGGAGATCGGACCCAGTACTTC
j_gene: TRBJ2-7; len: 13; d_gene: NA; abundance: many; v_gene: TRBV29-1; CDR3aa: CSVEESNSYEQYF; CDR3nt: TGCAGCGTTGAAGAATCCAACTCCTACGAGCAGTACTTC
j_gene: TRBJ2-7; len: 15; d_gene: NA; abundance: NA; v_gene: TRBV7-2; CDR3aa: CASSLRLLDKNEQYF; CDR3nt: TGTGCCAGCAGCCTCAGGCTATTAGACAAGAATGAGCAGTACTTC
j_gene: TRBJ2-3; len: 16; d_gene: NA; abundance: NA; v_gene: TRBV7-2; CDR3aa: CASSSPRAGAPDTQYF; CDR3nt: TGTGCCAGCAGCTCCCCCCGGGCAGGAGCGCCAGATACGCAGTATTTT
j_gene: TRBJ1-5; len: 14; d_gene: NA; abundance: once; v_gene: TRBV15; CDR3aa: CAAALGGRNQPQHF; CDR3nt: TGTGCCGCAGCACTAGGGGGGCGCAATCAGCCCCAGCATTTT
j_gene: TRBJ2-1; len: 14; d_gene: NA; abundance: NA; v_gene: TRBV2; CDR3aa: CASSEVAEQETQFF; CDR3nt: TGTGCCAGCAGTGAGGTAGCGGAACAAGAGACCCAGTTCTTC